One and the same sample provided the 19 T cell receptor beta chains below, sequenced in a study of CD8 T cells in ankylosing spondylitis listed by TCRdb under 2017. Summary of the overall study and its limitations: Blood from ankylosing spondylitis patients appeared to be characterized by a TCR beta motif made up of fewer than ten highly homologous amino acid variants.

Libraries were prepared through 5' RACE. The listed sequencing device is Illumina HiSeq 2500. The raw public data were reprocessed by TCRdb itself: fastp quality trimming at Q25, MiXCR clonotype calling, in-frame beta chains only. Merged by CDR3 protein, the rows form single entries marked with the most common genes and DNA. The sample records about 540,000 distinct CDR3 sequences, approximately 12% of which are singletons. Over 6.5% of the sample lies in the top ten. Their antigen targets remain unknown. Material for sequencing was blood, either unsorted or a sorted T cell fraction (not recorded which). These receptors were collected from a male donor with ankylosing spondylitis.

The chain carries TRBV2 and TRBJ2-7; D remains ambiguous. V dropped 8 bases and J dropped 5 bases, with 10 bases sitting between them. The CDR3 is 11 residues long. Germline CDR1 reads SNHLY; CDR2 reads FYNNEI. CDR3 loop: CASYFPDEQYV. CDR3 nucleotide sequence: TGTGCCAGCTATTTCCCGGACGAGCAGTACGTC.

The gene calls are TRBV6-1 and TRBJ1-6, with D possibly matching TRBD1 (6 bases). V lost 5 bases and J 6 bases, leaving 11 bases between the germline ends. The CDR3 runs 14 residues. Germline V gives CDR1 MNHNS, CDR2 SASEGT. The CDR3: CASSPQGFNSPLHF. CDR3 in DNA: TGTGCCAGCAGTCCACAGGGCTTTAATTCACCCCTCCACTTT.

There are many counts of this clonotype. The chain joins TRBV12-3 or TRBV12-4 to TRBJ1-4; D is uncertain. This CDR3 has 11 residues. V was trimmed by 3 bases and J by 7 bases, leaving 3 bases between them. DNA for the CDR3: TGTGCCAGCAGTTTCTCTGAAAAACTGTTTTTT. It specifies CASSFSEKLFF.

V gene TRBV14 combines with J gene TRBJ2-1; D is unresolved. Germline V gene data show CDR1 as SGHDN and CDR2 as FVKESK. The CDR3 spans 13 residues. The V end lost 1 base, the J end lost 10 bases, and 11 bases lay between the germline ends. The CDR3 nucleotides read TGTGCCAGCAGCCAAGTGGTAATCGGGGAGCAGTTCTTC. It encodes CASSQVVIGEQFF. Complete variable domain (other parts from reference TRBV14 and TRBJ2-1): EAGVTQFPSHSVIEKGQTVTLRCDPISGHDNLYWYRRVMGKEIKFLLHFVKESKQDESGMPNNRFLAERTGGTYSTLKVQPAELEDSGVYFCASSQVVIGEQFFGPGTRLTVL.

V and J are TRBV3-1 and TRBJ2-7, with 8 bases matching TRBD2. The V gene end was trimmed by 0 bases and the J gene end by 2 bases; junction bases not matched to a gene: 3. CDR1 LGHDT and CDR2 YNNKEL come from the germline V gene (reference sequence). The CDR3 has 15 amino acids. This CDR3 reads CASSQELAETYEQYF. CDR3 nucleotides: TGTGCCAGCAGCCAAGAACTAGCGGAAACCTACGAGCAGTACTTC.

This clonotype came up many times. V and J are TRBV27 and TRBJ2-7; TRBD1 matches at 11 bases. With 6 bases clipped from V and 4 bases from J, the junction kept 8 bases outside the gene matches. The CDR3 has 15 residues. Germline CDR1 MNHEY, CDR2 SMNVEV (reference sequence). For the CDR3, the DNA is TGTGCCAGCAGCTCAACCGGGACAGGGGGATACGAGCAGTACTTC. This gives the protein CASSSTGTGGYEQYF.

This clonotype was seen only a few times. The chain recombines TRBV9 with TRBJ1-6, with 10 bases fitting TRBD1. CDR3 length: 18 amino acids. CDR1 and CDR2 (germline): SGDLS, YYNGEE. Trimming removed 3 bases from V and 2 bases from J; junction bases left unmatched: 8. CDR3 loop: CASSGDRGWSTYNSPLHF. CDR3 DNA: TGTGCCAGCAGCGGGGACAGGGGTTGGTCCACCTATAATTCACCCCTCCACTTT.

The rearrangement joins TRBV12-3 or TRBV12-4 to TRBJ2-1; D is unresolved. This CDR3 has 12 residues. The V and J ends lost 4 bases and 6 bases respectively, with 7 bases between them. The chain's CDR3 is CASSYGSNEQFF. The CDR3 DNA follows: TGTGCCAGCAGTTATGGGTCCAATGAGCAGTTCTTC.

V is TRBV4-2 and J is TRBJ2-1, with 10 bases matching TRBD2. V lost 0 bases, J lost 8 bases, and 7 bases stayed unmatched. Germline loops: CDR1 LGHNA, CDR2 YNFKEQ. The CDR3 spans 16 residues. The CDR3 coding sequence is TGTGCCAGCAGCCAAGATCCAGCGGGAGGGCCCGATGAGCAGTTCTTC. This encodes CASSQDPAGGPDEQFF.

The chain links TRBV7-9 to TRBJ2-3; D is perhaps TRBD1 or TRBD2 (5 bases each). Deletions cut 4 bases from V and 4 bases from J, with 15 bases between. Germline V lookup: CDR1 SEHNR, CDR2 FQNEAQ (reference sequence). This CDR3 spans 15 amino acids. CDR3 bases: TGTGCCAGCAGCTCGGGACCACGAGGCGCAGATACGCAGTATTTT. Translating it yields CASSSGPRGADTQYF.

This clonotype has just a few counts. The rearrangement links TRBV7-2 to TRBJ1-1; the D is unclear. There are 13 residues in the CDR3. V was pared by 6 bases and J by 0 bases, with 8 bases between. Per the germline V gene, CDR1 is SGHTA and CDR2 is FQGNSA. The CDR3 DNA reads TGTGCCAGCAGGACGGGCCTGAACACTGAAGCTTTCTTT. This translates into CASRTGLNTEAFF.

This clonotype was found many times. The chain has TRBV12-3 or TRBV12-4 and TRBJ1-2; TRBD1 might be the D (5 bases). Trimming removed 7 bases at V and 7 bases at J, with 19 bases between. The CDR3 has 14 amino acids. The CDR3 spells CASNPTQGHRGYTF. DNA for the CDR3: TGTGCCAGCAACCCGACCCAGGGTCATCGTGGCTACACCTTC.

V and J are TRBV5-1 and TRBJ1-5, with 7 nucleotides matching TRBD1. The J segment lost 4 bases and the V segment lost 4 bases, leaving 8 bases of the junction unmatched. Germline V gives CDR1 SGHRS, CDR2 YFSETQ. The CDR3 has 15 residues. For the CDR3, the DNA is TGCGCCAGCAGCCCCGCAGGGACAGCTAATCAGCCCCAGCATTTT. Its translation is CASSPAGTANQPQHF.

This clonotype showed up just a few times. The V and J genes are TRBV7-9 and TRBJ1-3; D is unresolved. Trimming stripped 5 bases from V and 0 bases from J, with 5 bases between. This CDR3 contains 13 residues. Germline V gene lookup returns CDR1 SEHNR and CDR2 FQNEAQ (reference sequence). The CDR3 region has the DNA TGTGCCAGCAGCCGCAGCTCTGGAAACACCATATATTTT. Translating it yields CASSRSSGNTIYF.

This clonotype was picked up a small number of times. This chain links TRBV30 with TRBJ2-7, with TRBD1 identical over 9 bases. After removal of 6 bases from V and 7 bases from J, the junction contained 13 bases not matched to a gene. CDR1 GTSNPN and CDR2 SVGIG come from the germline V gene (reference sequence). CDR3 length equals 14 residues. CDR3 nucleotide sequence: TGTGCCTGTATAACCGGGACAGGGCCTTTTGAGCAGTACGTC. This encodes CACITGTGPFEQYV.

The chain carries TRBV5-1 and TRBJ2-4; D is possibly TRBD2 (6 bases). Germline V gene lookup returns CDR1 SGHRS and CDR2 YFSETQ. Trimming shortened V by 4 bases and J by 3 bases, and 17 bases separated the two germline ends. The CDR3 sequence is 16 residues long. The CDR3 sequence is CASSQDPVEGKNIQYF. The CDR3 nucleotides are TGCGCCAGCAGCCAGGACCCGGTGGAGGGCAAAAACATTCAGTACTTC.

This clonotype has a handful of counts. The V and J genes are TRBV5-6 and TRBJ2-1, with D possibly being TRBD2 (5 bases). Germline assignment: CDR1 SGHDT and CDR2 YYEEEE. V lost 0 bases and J 0 bases, leaving 10 bases between the germline ends. CDR3 length: 16 residues. The CDR3 nucleotides read TGTGCCAGCAGCTTGGATGTTGGGAGCTCCTACAATGAGCAGTTCTTC. This codes for CASSLDVGSSYNEQFF.

This clonotype was observed a handful of times. This chain connects TRBV10-3 to TRBJ2-6, with TRBD1 identical over 7 bases. The CDR3 loop spans 17 amino acids. J was trimmed by 2 bases and V by 0 bases; bases with no gene match: 4. CDR1 ENHRY and CDR2 SYGVKD come from the germline V gene. In nucleotides, the CDR3 is TGTGCCATCAGTGAGTCGACAGGGAAGGCTGGGGCCAACGTCCTGACTTTC. The encoded protein is CAISESTGKAGANVLTF.

V is TRBV5-1 and J is TRBJ1-2, with D hard to call. The CDR3 contains 12 residues. Deletions cut 2 bases from V and 8 bases from J, with 10 bases between. Germline V lookup: CDR1 SGHRS, CDR2 YFSETQ. CDR3 bases: TGCGCCAGCAGCTTTGCGTACGACGGCTACACCTTC. As protein: CASSFAYDGYTF.